This T cell receptor (beta chain) comes out of a study of response to subunit inactivated influenza vaccine. TCRdb reprocessed the RT-PCR reads via MiXCR and lists one record per CDR3 protein. The sample has about 620,000 distinct CDR3 sequences; about 11% are singletons. The germline V gene encodes CDR1 LGHNA and CDR2 YSLEER. Trimming removed 4 bases from V and 5 bases from J, with 21 bases in between. The CDR3 is 16 residues long. Only a few counts were recorded for this clonotype. These same data were also listed under a study on T cells expressing NK-cell markers. That work adds: Synthesis of TCR beta cDNA relied on 5'RACE template switching carrying UMIs. Beta-chain profiling covered CD3+CD56+NKG2C+, CD3+CD56+NKG2C- and CD3+CD56-NKG2C+ sorted subsets. Each of about 6 donors carried dominant NKG2C+ clonotypes accounting for roughly 1.0-7.5% of CD8+ T cells. There were a handful of donors in whom these clonotypes also led the CD3+CD56-NKG2C+ fraction.

The specimen comprised PBMCs from blood, sampled on the day of vaccination. The chain couples TRBV4-3 to TRBJ2-7; tentatively, D is TRBD2 (5 bases). This clonotype originated in a man in his forties or fifties who received an inactivated influenza vaccine. The CDR3 protein is CASSPARGSPTHEQYF. CDR3 bases: TGCGCCAGCAGCCCCGCCCGAGGGTCTCCAACCCACGAGCAGTACTTC.